This TCR beta chain was profiled in a study of glioma-infiltrating T cells after dendritic cell vaccination. The time point: after dendritic cell vaccination, including at tumor progression/relapse. CDR1 is MRHNA and CDR2 is SNTAGT in the germline V gene. V lost 6 bases and J lost 4, with 18 bases in between. There are 15 residues in the CDR3. The table lists this clone with a count of one. Some clones are missing from TCRdb's copy, which holds only in-frame ones; the method was immunoSEQ multiplex PCR. Altogether more than 85,000 clones are present, about 90% being singletons, with the ten largest covering roughly 3%.

V and J are TRBV6-4 and TRBJ1-2; TRBD1 is a possible D gene (6 bases). This TCR was recovered from a human donor with glioblastoma. Sequencing was performed on blood, taken after dendritic cell vaccination. CDR3 loop: CASSLEGGGPYGYTF. The CDR3 region has the DNA TGTGCCAGCAGCCTTGAGGGGGGGGGACCCTATGGCTACACCTTC.